This TCR beta chain was recorded in a study of shared clonotypes between healthy human individuals. Study-wide context: Donors had three CD4 naive, three CD4 memory, two CD8 naive and one CD8 memory plate apiece.

Comment on this clone: Its antigen is unknown.

Using immunoSEQ multiplex PCR, the repertoire was profiled, and TCRdb retains in-frame clones only, with some absent. The table records about 2.3 million clones, roughly 92% of them present only once. The CDR3 loop spans 15 amino acids. CDR1 and CDR2 from the germline V gene are SGHAT and FQDESV (reference sequence). J was trimmed by 4 bases and V by 3 bases; bases with no gene match: 6. Study-wide findings and caveats: Clonotype sharing across a handful of donors was observed for about 4.8% of naive CD4 clonotypes.

The chain joins TRBV11-1 to TRBJ1-3; TRBD1 matches at 7 bases. This TCR was recovered from a man between 18 and 35 years old in good health. Some clones in this sample may be carry-over from other donors' samples. The specimen was naive CD4+ T cells from PBMCs. Subset denoted: CD45RA+ positively selected. CDR3 nucleotides: TGTGCCAGCAGCTTCGACAGGGTGTACGGAAACACCATATATTTT. Protein: CASSFDRVYGNTIYF.